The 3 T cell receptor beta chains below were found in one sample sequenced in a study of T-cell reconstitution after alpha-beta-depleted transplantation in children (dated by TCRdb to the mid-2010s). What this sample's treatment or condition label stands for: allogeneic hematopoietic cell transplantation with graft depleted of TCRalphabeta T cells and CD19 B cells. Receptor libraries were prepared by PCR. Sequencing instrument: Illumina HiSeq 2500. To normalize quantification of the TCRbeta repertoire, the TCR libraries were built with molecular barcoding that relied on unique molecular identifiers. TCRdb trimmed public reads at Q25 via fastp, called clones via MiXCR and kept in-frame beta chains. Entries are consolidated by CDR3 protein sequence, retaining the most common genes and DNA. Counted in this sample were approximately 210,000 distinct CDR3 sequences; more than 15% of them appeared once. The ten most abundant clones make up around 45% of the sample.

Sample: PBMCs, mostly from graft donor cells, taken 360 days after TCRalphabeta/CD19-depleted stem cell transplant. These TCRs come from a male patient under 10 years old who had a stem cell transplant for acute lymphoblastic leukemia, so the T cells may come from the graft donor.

Here the CDR3 DNA reads TGCGCCAGCAGCTTCTCCGACCGAGGAAGCACAGATACGCAGTATTTT. The encoded protein is CASSFSDRGSTDTQYF. The V gene is TRBV5-1, the J gene TRBJ2-3; no definite D call. The CDR3 totals 16 residues. Germline V gene lookup returns CDR1 SGHRS and CDR2 YFSETQ. V gave up 2 bases and J gave up 0 bases, with 13 bases separating them.

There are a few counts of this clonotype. CDR3 DNA sequence: TGTGCCAGCAGTATTACCGGGACAGGGGGCTTCAAAGCTTTCTTT. It is translated as CASSITGTGGFKAFF. The chain uses TRBV27 and TRBJ1-1; 12 bases line up with TRBD1. Losses at the gene ends were 5 bases for V and 9 bases for J; bases not matched to a gene: 10. Germline values: CDR1 MNHEY, CDR2 SMNVEV (reference sequence). CDR3 size: 15 residues.

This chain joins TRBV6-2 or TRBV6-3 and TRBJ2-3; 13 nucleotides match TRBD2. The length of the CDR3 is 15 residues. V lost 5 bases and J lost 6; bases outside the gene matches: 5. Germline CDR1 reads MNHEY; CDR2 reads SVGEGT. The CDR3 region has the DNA TGTGCCAGCAGTACCCGACTAGCGGGGGGTGATACGCAGTATTTT. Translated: CASSTRLAGGDTQYF.